Given below is one T cell receptor beta chain in context. The protocol was immunoSEQ multiplex PCR, while the TCRdb copy is restricted to in-frame clones and leaves out a portion. The sample carries 1.5 million to 2.5 million clones, over 85% recorded once. This entry is derived from a study of shared clonotypes between healthy human individuals. V lost 1 base to trimming and J lost 6 bases, with 12 bases between them. The CDR3 loop spans 15 amino acids. The germline V gene encodes CDR1 KGHSY and CDR2 FQNENV. The naive CD8 subset, CD45RO-negative cells positively selected for CCR7, excluded terminally differentiated effector memory CD45RA+ cells.

The TCR comes from a man aged 18 to 29 in good health. Sequencing used naive CD8+ T cells sorted from blood. The rearrangement links TRBV16 to TRBJ2-2; D ambiguous. CDR3 amino acids: CASSQLPEGSGELFF. CDR3 coding DNA: TGTGCCAGCAGCCAATTGCCTGAAGGGTCCGGGGAGCTGTTTTTT.